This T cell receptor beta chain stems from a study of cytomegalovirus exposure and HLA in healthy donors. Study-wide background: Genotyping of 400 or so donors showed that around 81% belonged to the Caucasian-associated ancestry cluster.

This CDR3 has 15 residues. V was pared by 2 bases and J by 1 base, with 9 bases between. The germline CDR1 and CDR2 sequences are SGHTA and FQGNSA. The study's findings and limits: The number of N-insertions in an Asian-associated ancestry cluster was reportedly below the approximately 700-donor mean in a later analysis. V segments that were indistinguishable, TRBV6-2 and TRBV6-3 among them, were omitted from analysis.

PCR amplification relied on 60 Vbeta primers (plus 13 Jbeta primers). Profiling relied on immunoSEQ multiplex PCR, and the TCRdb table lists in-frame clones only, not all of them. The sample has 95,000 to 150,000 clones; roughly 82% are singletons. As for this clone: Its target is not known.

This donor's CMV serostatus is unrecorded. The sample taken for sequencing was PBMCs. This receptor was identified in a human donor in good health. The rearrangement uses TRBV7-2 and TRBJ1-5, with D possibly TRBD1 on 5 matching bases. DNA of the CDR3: TGTGCCAGCAGCTTAACGGGGGGAAGCAATCAGCCCCAGCATTTT. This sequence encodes CASSLTGGSNQPQHF.